The rows below give T cell receptor beta chains drawn from one sample of a study of blood T cell repertoires in COVID-19. Profiled with immunoSEQ multiplex PCR; TCRdb holds only in-frame clones, not every one. The sample includes 55,000 to 65,000 clones, 75% to 90% seen only once; the top ten take approximately 8.3%. The sequencing sample was made of peripheral blood. The source is a human donor with active COVID-19. The donor label of this sample is uncertain. CDR3s include the opening cysteine and the closing phenylalanine or tryptophan.

TRBJ1-1 TRBV27 CASSLQQGDTEAFF
TRBJ2-1 TRBV5-4 CASSLGSGSGLSEQFF
TRBJ1-6 TRBV27 CASSSTPTGSSYNSPLHF
TRBJ1-1 TRBV4-3 CASSQRRTGSTEAFF
TRBJ2-5 TRBV25-1 CAGSQGRWQETQYF
TRBJ2-5 TRBV11-2 CASSLLRGPPQETQYF
TRBJ2-1 TRBV2 CASSGSGLLGYNEQFF
TRBJ1-2 TRBV21-1 CASSKTQGYNYGYTF
TRBJ2-3 TRBV18 CASSPFRGRGSDTQYF
TRBJ2-3 TRBV10-3 CAIRDAVAGLWADTQYF
TRBJ1-1 TRBV19 CASRRSGGVNTEAFF
TRBJ1-1 TRBV5-6 CASSSSGKMNTEAFF
TRBJ2-4 TRBV3-1/TRBV3-2 CASSQVGQGLSKNIQYF
TRBJ1-2 TRBV28 CASSSPDRGFGYTF
TRBJ2-7 TRBV15 CATSPQFNLYEQYF
TRBJ1-1 TRBV9 CASSIPRGPEMNTEAFF
TRBJ1-1 TRBV6-2/TRBV6-3 CASSHGQGDAEAFF
TRBJ1-2 TRBV24-1 CATSDYRGQGYTF
TRBJ1-1 TRBV7-2 CASSLAGYNTEAFF
TRBJ1-3 TRBV19 CASSIGTGWNTIYF
TRBJ2-6 TRBV2 CASSEGGQGNSGANVLTF
TRBJ1-2 TRBV9 CASSVSRTNYGYTF
TRBJ1-1 TRBV2 CASSEVRVNF
TRBJ2-1 TRBV5-6 CASSSGTGFGIF
TRBJ1-1 TRBV3-1/TRBV3-2 CASSRVGMNTEAFF
TRBJ2-2 TRBV11-2 CASSPRGDTGELFF
TRBJ2-1 TRBV20-1 CSVPLVNEQFF
TRBJ2-3 TRBV29-1 CSVGTGGEDTQYF
TRBJ2-1 TRBV27 CASSALGYNEQFF
TRBJ2-5 TRBV9 CASSVAYKGAIETQYF
TRBJ2-1 TRBV4-1 CASSQDVTSNEQFF
TRBJ2-3 TRBV5-1 CASSLNAGITDTQYF
TRBJ2-2 TRBV9 CASSVEVRGLNTGELFF
TRBJ2-1 TRBV19 CASSRSLLGGNEQFF
TRBJ2-1 TRBV5-4 CASSLKRSNEQFF
TRBJ2-1 TRBV7-2 CASRRQGDSSYNEQFF
TRBJ2-5 TRBV7-6 CASGEARETQYF
TRBJ2-2 TRBV7-2 CASSLEWDRGRRNGELFF
TRBJ1-3 TRBV7-6 CASSLGPLTGASGNTIYF
TRBJ1-2 TRBV5-1 CASSSSTGGYTF
TRBJ2-2 TRBV5-1 CASSLEDRGTGELFF
TRBJ2-4 TRBV18 CASSPGQGFNIQYF
TRBJ2-7 TRBV6-5 CASSYLGTGVFEQYF
TRBJ2-7 TRBV5-6 CASTTGGAYEQYF
TRBJ1-4 TRBV6-5 CASSYLGQGKEKLFF
TRBJ2-3 TRBV5-4 CASSLAVGAGRGADTQYF
TRBJ2-7 TRBV29-1 CSVEEGAYSEQYF
TRBJ1-5 TRBV9 CASSVDGNQPQHF
TRBJ2-7 TRBV28 CASSSPQGPYEQYF
TRBJ1-4 TRBV12-5 CASGLGQGREKLFF
TRBJ2-1 TRBV9 CASSPRRQGSYNEQFF